These 21 T cell receptor beta chains came from one sample sequenced in a study of identical twins. In TCRdb, the 5' RACE reads were re-called with MiXCR into one record per CDR3 protein. The sample yields around 490,000 distinct CDR3 sequences, around 15% seen once. A further study also used this sample, focusing on yellow fever vaccine responses in identical twins.

The sequenced sample consisted of CD4+ T cells sorted from blood. Receptors were obtained from a woman aged 18-35 years in good health.

CDR3 sequence (DNA): TGTGCCAGCAGTGTGGGACAGGGGGGCGATCAGCCCCAGCATTTT. This codes for CASSVGQGGDQPQHF. This sequence joins TRBV12-3 or TRBV12-4 and TRBJ1-5; 11 bases align to TRBD1. V was clipped by 5 bases and J by 5 bases; unmatched bases: 5. CDR3 length: 15 residues.

J is TRBJ2-1 and V is TRBV5-1; no clear D. CDR1 SGHRS and CDR2 YFSETQ come from the germline V gene. The CDR3 length is 15 residues. Trimming took off 0 bases at V and 4 bases at J, with 11 bases between the two ends. DNA for the CDR3: TGCGCCAGCAGCTTGGGGACGACCCTTTACAATGAGCAGTTCTTC. It is translated as CASSLGTTLYNEQFF.

In this sample, this clonotype turned up many times. The junction departs from germline at one end; a sequencing error may be responsible. This chain uses TRBV5-1 with TRBJ2-5, with D unresolved. This CDR3 has 12 residues. CDR1 is SGHRS, CDR2 YFSETQ, per germline. The CDR3 region is CASSLYQETQYF. In DNA form, the CDR3 reads TGTGCCAGCAGTTTATACCAAGAGACCCAGTACTTC.

This clonotype was seen more than once but under ten times. This sequence joins TRBV12-3 or TRBV12-4 and TRBJ2-7; tentative D call: TRBD1 (5 bases). V was pared by 3 bases and J by 6 bases, with 15 bases between. This CDR3 region has 14 residues. The CDR3 loop is CASSFWAGQGEQYF. The DNA for the CDR3 is TGTGCCAGCAGTTTTTGGGCAGGGCAAGGCGAGCAGTACTTC.

This clonotype was seen ten or more times. In DNA form, the CDR3 reads TGTGCCAGCAGCTTAGCGGGGAACAATGAGCAGTTCTTC. The encoded protein is CASSLAGNNEQFF. The chain employs TRBV7-9 and TRBJ2-1; D call uncertain. V was trimmed by 0 bases and J by 5 bases, leaving 5 bases between them. The CDR3 totals 13 residues. Germline CDR1 and CDR2: SEHNR and FQNEAQ (reference sequence).

This clonotype was seen a handful of times. The chain is built from TRBV12-5 and TRBJ2-1; D gene ambiguous. CDR3 length: 13 residues. V dropped 2 bases and J dropped 4 bases, with 6 bases sitting between them. From germline, CDR1 is LGHNT and CDR2 FRNRAP. The CDR3 DNA sequence: TGTGCTAGTGGTTTGCCGCCTTACAATGAGCAGTTCTTC. Its translation is CASGLPPYNEQFF.

The rearrangement uses TRBV27 and TRBJ1-5; 11 bases map to TRBD1. The CDR3 has 15 amino acids. Germline-derived CDR1 and CDR2 are MNHEY and SMNVEV (reference sequence). After removal of 6 bases from V and 6 bases from J, the junction contained 7 bases not matched to a gene. DNA of the CDR3: TGTGCCAGCAGAGCCGGGACAGGGGGGATTCAGCCCCAGCATTTT. Translation: CASRAGTGGIQPQHF.

This clonotype was observed many times. The rearrangement joins TRBV5-1 to TRBJ1-4; D is unresolved. The V end lost 0 bases, the J end lost 0 bases, and 3 bases lay between the germline ends. Germline V lookup: CDR1 SGHRS, CDR2 YFSETQ. There are 14 residues in the CDR3. CDR3 sequence: CASSLGSTNEKLFF. The CDR3 DNA sequence: TGCGCCAGCAGCTTGGGGTCAACTAATGAAAAACTGTTTTTT.

This clonotype has only a few counts. This chain joins TRBV3-1 and TRBJ2-1; D remains ambiguous. Germline CDR1 reads LGHDT; CDR2 reads YNNKEL (reference sequence). The CDR3 length is 13 residues. V was trimmed by 4 bases and J by 10 bases, leaving 14 bases between them. DNA for the CDR3: TGTGCCAGCAGCCCCCTGGGGAAATGGGAGCAGTTCTTC. Residues: CASSPLGKWEQFF.

This clonotype has a count of ten or more. J is TRBJ1-5 and V is TRBV5-1; D is possibly TRBD1 (6 bases). V lost 0 bases and J 4 bases, leaving 11 bases between the germline ends. The CDR3 is made up of 15 amino acids. CDR1 and CDR2 (germline): SGHRS, YFSETQ. As DNA, the CDR3 is TGCGCCAGCAGCTTGGGGACAGCCGATAATCAGCCCCAGCATTTT. It specifies CASSLGTADNQPQHF.

A few counts support this clonotype. This sequence joins TRBV10-3 and TRBJ1-3; a possible D gene is TRBD1 (5 bases). Trimming removed 7 bases from V and 8 bases from J, with 15 bases in between. CDR3 size: 13 residues. CDR1 and CDR2 (germline): ENHRY, SYGVKD. CDR3 loop: CAITPNRRDTIYF. In DNA, the CDR3 is TGTGCCATCACCCCCAACAGGCGAGACACCATATATTTT.

The chain is built from TRBV5-1 and TRBJ2-7; possible D gene TRBD1, 6 bases. The CDR3 consists of 14 residues. From germline, CDR1 is SGHRS and CDR2 YFSETQ. V was cut by 0 bases and J by 5 bases, with 12 bases left in between. CDR3 sequence: CASSLGGGVDEQYF. Here the CDR3 DNA reads TGCGCCAGCAGCTTGGGAGGGGGAGTTGACGAGCAGTACTTC.

The V call is TRBV4-1, the J call TRBJ2-5; the D gene is possibly TRBD2 (5 bases). Germline V gene sequence: CDR1 MGHRA, CDR2 YSYEKL. V was clipped by 4 bases and J by 4 bases, with 19 bases between them. The CDR3 runs 16 residues. Written as DNA, the CDR3 is TGCGCCAGCAGCCCTCTATTTATTAGCGTTCGAGAGACCCAGTACTTC. This sequence encodes CASSPLFISVRETQYF.

This clonotype was observed a handful of times. The V and J genes are TRBV20-1 and TRBJ1-4; D is unresolved. The CDR3 consists of 12 residues. Germline assignment: CDR1 DFQATT and CDR2 SNEGSKA (reference sequence). Trimming took off 3 bases at V and 8 bases at J, with 10 bases between the two ends. The CDR3 DNA is TGCAGTGCTAGTAGCCTGCGGGAAAAACTGTTTTTT. Its protein is CSASSLREKLFF.

In its sample, this clonotype was seen a few times. The chain employs TRBV28 and TRBJ2-2, with TRBD2 matching over 15 bases. The junction had 10 bases not matched to a gene; V was cut back by 7 bases and J by 4 bases. This CDR3 has 18 residues. Germline V gene data show CDR1 as MDHEN and CDR2 as SYDVKM. CDR3 DNA: TGTGCCAGCAAACATTGGACTAGCGGGGGGGCTTTCACCGGGGAGCTGTTTTTT. Translated, it gives CASKHWTSGGAFTGELFF.

This clonotype has ten or more counts. The CDR3 coding sequence is TGTGCCAGCCGTACCGCCGGGACAGGGGGTTTTAAGGACAATGAGCAGTTCTTC. This encodes CASRTAGTGGFKDNEQFF. The chain combines TRBV12-3 or TRBV12-4 with TRBJ2-1; 11 bases fit TRBD1. The CDR3 sequence is 18 residues long. With V trimmed by 8 bases and J by 5 bases, 17 bases remained unmatched.

The V gene is TRBV7-8, the J gene TRBJ2-7; 12 positions agree with TRBD2. V was clipped by 5 bases and J by 3 bases; unmatched bases: 8. In germline, CDR1 is SGHVS, CDR2 FQNEAQ. The CDR3 sequence is 16 residues long. CDR3 in amino acids: CASSLRLAGEYYEQYV. The CDR3, as DNA: TGTGCCAGCAGCCTACGACTAGCGGGGGAATACTACGAGCAGTACGTC.

This clonotype was seen a handful of times. This chain joins TRBV11-2 and TRBJ2-1; perhaps TRBD2 as D (7 bases). Germline V gene lookup returns CDR1 SGHAT and CDR2 FQNNGV. This CDR3 has 14 amino acids. Trimming shortened V by 3 bases and J by 5 bases, and 11 bases separated the two germline ends. CDR3 in amino acids: CASSLRGLDNEQFF. The CDR3 DNA reads TGTGCCAGCAGCTTGCGGGGGCTCGACAATGAGCAGTTCTTC.

This clonotype has more than one count but fewer than ten. The chain uses TRBV7-9 and TRBJ2-2, with 13 bases matching TRBD2. The V gene's germline CDR1 is SEHNR and CDR2 FQNEAQ (reference sequence). The CDR3 loop spans 17 amino acids. Trimming at V came to 5 bases and at J to 4 bases, leaving 7 bases not matched to a gene. This CDR3 reads CASSRGLAGAATGELFF. The CDR3, as DNA: TGTGCCAGCAGCAGAGGACTAGCGGGGGCCGCCACCGGGGAGCTGTTTTTT.

This sequence joins TRBV9 and TRBJ1-2, with D uncertain. Germline CDR1 reads SGDLS; CDR2 reads YYNGEE. Deletions cut 0 bases from V and 10 bases from J, with 10 bases between. This CDR3 has 12 residues. The CDR3 loop is CASSVVPGSYTF. The CDR3 DNA reads as TGTGCCAGCAGCGTAGTTCCGGGATCCTACACCTTC.

This clonotype has more than one count but fewer than ten. The chain is built from TRBV7-9 and TRBJ2-7; D not resolved. The CDR3 covers 13 residues. Per the germline V gene, CDR1 is SEHNR and CDR2 is FQNEAQ (reference sequence). V lost 5 bases and J lost 3, with 11 bases in between. As DNA, the CDR3 is TGTGCCAGCAGCAAGGACCTCTACTACGAGCAGTACTTC. Encoded protein: CASSKDLYYEQYF. Variable domain in full (rest from reference TRBV7-9 and TRBJ2-7): DTGVSQNPRHKITKRGQNVTFRCDPISEHNRLYWYRQTLGQGPEFLTYFQNEAQLEKSRLLSDRFSAERPKGSFSTLEIQRTEQGDSAMYLCASSKDLYYEQYFGPGTRLTVT.